The 20 T cell receptor beta chains in this list originate from one sample, sequenced in a study of CD8+ T cells in alopecia areata. Extraction of RNA preceded its reverse transcription into cDNA, which served as the sequencing template. Sequencing used immunoSEQ multiplex PCR; TCRdb keeps in-frame clones, though not all of them. This sample carries around 150,000 clones, roughly 60% of them seen once, and the ten largest clones take approximately 15%. Treatment denoted: oral pan-JAK inhibitor, 5-10 mg twice daily. The material was CD4+ T cells sorted from blood, obtained at week 24, from a patient treated with tofacitinib. The receptors stem from a human donor with alopecia areata.

The chain combines TRBV29-1 with TRBJ1-1; D unresolved. Trimming took 8 bases from V and 8 from J, leaving 9 bases between them. CDR1 is SQVTM and CDR2 is ANQGSEA in the germline V gene. This CDR3 spans 9 amino acids. CDR3 in amino acids: CSPADEAFF. The CDR3, as DNA: TGCAGCCCCGCCGACGAAGCTTTCTTT.

This rearrangement joins TRBV7-6 to TRBJ1-5; D possibly corresponds to TRBD1 (5 bases). CDR1 is SGHVS, CDR2 FNYEAQ, per germline. V gave up 1 base and J gave up 5 bases, with 15 bases separating them. This CDR3 contains 16 residues. The DNA for the CDR3 is TGTGCCAGCAGCTTAGGATGGGCCGGGGCCGATCAGCCCCAGCATTTT. Its protein is CASSLGWAGADQPQHF.

The chain has TRBV30 and TRBJ2-5, with 9 bases aligning to TRBD1. The CDR3 runs to 13 residues. Germline-derived CDR1 and CDR2 are GTSNPN and SVGIG (reference sequence). The J segment lost 7 bases and the V segment lost 2 bases, leaving 5 bases of the junction unmatched. CDR3 bases: TGTGCCTGGAGTCCCCAGGACAGGGGGACCCAGTACTTC. This codes for CAWSPQDRGTQYF.

V usage is TRBV5-1 and J usage is TRBJ2-7, with no clear D. Germline lookup yields CDR1 SGHRS and CDR2 YFSETQ. Trimming took 1 base from V and 3 from J, leaving 11 bases between them. The CDR3 extends over 14 amino acids. CDR3 loop: CASSLLPMSYEQYF. The CDR3 DNA sequence: TGCGCCAGCAGCTTGCTCCCCATGAGCTACGAGCAGTACTTC.

This clone was seen only a few times. The V gene is TRBV19, the J gene TRBJ2-1; D is undetermined. V was pared by 3 bases and J by 3 bases, with 6 bases between. CDR3 size: 13 residues. The germline gives CDR1 LNHDA, CDR2 SQIVND (reference sequence). The CDR3 protein is CASSIVVYNEQFF. CDR3 nucleotide sequence: TGTGCCAGTAGTATCGTCGTCTACAATGAGCAGTTCTTC.

The chain combines TRBV5-4 with TRBJ2-5; 7 nucleotides align to TRBD2. Germline V gene data show CDR1 as SGHNT and CDR2 as YYREEE (reference sequence). V shed 0 bases and J 5 bases; nucleotides not matched to a gene: 7. The CDR3 is made up of 15 amino acids. The CDR3: CASSLGLTSLETQYF. The CDR3 DNA is TGTGCCAGCAGCTTGGGATTGACTAGCTTGGAGACCCAGTACTTC.

Concerning this clone itself: The same CDR3 can be traced to other DNA sequences in this sample. The V gene is TRBV15, the J gene TRBJ2-7; D is ambiguous. With 0 bases removed from V and 4 bases from J, the gap between germline ends came to 7 bases. The CDR3 totals 13 residues. Germline CDR1 LNHNV, CDR2 YYDKDF (reference sequence). CDR3 coding DNA: TGTGCCACCAGCAGAGATCCGGGTTACGAGCAGTACTTC. This translates into CATSRDPGYEQYF.

The genes are TRBV30 and TRBJ1-6; D is uncertain. V was trimmed by 0 bases and J by 6 bases, leaving 6 bases between them. CDR1 is GTSNPN, CDR2 SVGIG, per germline (reference sequence). This CDR3 is 13 amino acids long. This CDR3 is CAWSVRPNSPLHF. Written as DNA, the CDR3 is TGTGCCTGGAGTGTTCGTCCTAATTCACCCCTCCACTTT. The full variable domain, with the rest looked up from reference TRBV30 and TRBJ1-6, is SQTIHQWPATLVQPVGSPLSLECTVEGTSNPNLYWYRQAAGRGLQLLFYSVGIGQISSEVPQNLSASRPQDRQFILSSKKLLLSDSGFYLCAWSVRPNSPLHFGNGTRLTVT.

The V gene is TRBV7-8, the J gene TRBJ2-7, with unresolved D. Germline V CDR1 and CDR2: SGHVS, FQNEAQ. The CDR3 sequence is 12 residues long. V lost 5 bases and J 6 bases, leaving 11 bases between the germline ends. CDR3 DNA sequence: TGTGCCAGCAGCAAAAGCAGGAGCGAGCAGTACTTC. This codes for CASSKSRSEQYF.

V usage is TRBV25-1 and J usage is TRBJ2-4; D not resolved. Germline CDR1 MGHDK, CDR2 SYGVNS. The CDR3 covers 16 residues. The germline V and J ends were trimmed by 1 base and 5 bases, with 15 bases remaining between them. The CDR3 protein is CASSELVSGEQNIQYF. The CDR3 DNA is TGTGCCAGCAGTGAATTAGTGTCGGGTGAACAAAACATTCAGTACTTC.

The genes are TRBV15 and TRBJ1-5, with unresolved D. Trimming took off 0 bases at V and 7 bases at J, with 13 bases between the two ends. The CDR3 runs 15 residues. The germline V gene has CDR1 LNHNV and CDR2 YYDKDF (reference sequence). The CDR3: CATSRDLRLGQPQHF. The CDR3 region has the DNA TGTGCCACCAGCAGAGATCTGCGGTTGGGGCAGCCCCAGCATTTT.

The chain employs TRBV13 and TRBJ1-2, with no clear D. The CDR3 has 13 residues. Deletions cut 0 bases from V and 2 bases from J, with 4 bases between. Germline values: CDR1 PRHDT, CDR2 FYEKMQ (reference sequence). CDR3 sequence: CASSLGQNYGYTF. CDR3 nucleotide sequence: TGTGCCAGCAGCTTAGGACAGAACTATGGCTACACCTTC. Using reference TRBV13 and TRBJ1-2 for the parts outside the CDR3, the full variable domain is AAGVIQSPRHLIKEKRETATLKCYPIPRHDTVYWYQQGPGQDPQFLISFYEKMQSDKGSIPDRFSAQQFSDYHSELNMSSLELGDSALYFCASSLGQNYGYTFGSGTRLTVV.

The chain combines TRBV15 with TRBJ2-5; possibly TRBD1 for D (5 bases). This CDR3 is 14 amino acids long. V lost 1 base and J lost 2, with 8 bases in between. Looked up from germline, CDR1 is LNHNV and CDR2 is YYDKDF (reference sequence). The CDR3 loop is CATSRVGQQETQYF. The CDR3 DNA reads TGTGCCACCAGCAGAGTGGGGCAGCAAGAGACCCAGTACTTC.

The rearrangement uses TRBV29-1 and TRBJ1-2; 7 bases line up with TRBD1. J lost 4 bases, V lost 4 bases, and 6 bases had no gene match. In germline, CDR1 is SQVTM, CDR2 ANQGSEA. The CDR3 is 13 amino acids. CDR3 amino acids: CSVVSGGIYGYTF. In DNA form, the CDR3 reads TGCAGCGTTGTGTCAGGGGGTATCTATGGCTACACCTTC.

This rearrangement joins TRBV2 to TRBJ1-5; TRBD1 aligns across 8 bases. Germline lookup yields CDR1 SNHLY and CDR2 FYNNEI. The V gene end was trimmed by 7 bases and the J gene end by 4 bases; junction bases not matched to a gene: 6. The CDR3 runs 14 residues. The CDR3 region is CASIPDRANQPQHF. For the CDR3, the DNA is TGTGCCAGCATCCCGGACAGGGCGAATCAGCCCCAGCATTTT.

The chain couples TRBV5-6 to TRBJ2-6, with D unresolved. The CDR3 is 17 amino acids. Trimming removed 3 bases from V and 0 bases from J, with 13 bases in between. Germline CDR1 SGHDT, CDR2 YYEEEE. The CDR3 region is CASSSRKESSGANVLTF. The CDR3 DNA sequence: TGTGCCAGCAGCTCACGGAAGGAGAGCTCTGGGGCCAACGTCCTGACTTTC. The complete variable domain, with remaining parts taken from reference TRBV5-6 and TRBJ2-6, reads DAGVTQSPTHLIKTRGQQVTLRCSPKSGHDTVSWYQQALGQGPQFIFQYYEEEERQRGNFPDRFSGHQFPNYSSELNVNALLLGDSALYLCASSSRKESSGANVLTFGAGSRLTVL.

The genes are TRBV6-5 and TRBJ2-5, with 10 positions matching TRBD1. In germline, CDR1 is MNHEY, CDR2 SVGAGI. The CDR3 spans 15 residues. J gave up 5 bases and V 5 bases, and 8 bases lay outside the gene matches. The CDR3 coding sequence is TGTGCCAGCAGTCGCGACAGGGGGCAAGGGGAGACCCAGTACTTC. Residues: CASSRDRGQGETQYF.

The genes are TRBV30 and TRBJ1-3; TRBD1 aligns across 8 bases. CDR1 and CDR2 from the germline V gene are GTSNPN and SVGIG (reference sequence). The CDR3 loop spans 13 amino acids. After removal of 5 bases from V and 6 bases from J, the junction contained 6 bases not matched to a gene. Written as DNA, the CDR3 is TGTGCCTGGGGTGGGGACAGGATAAACACCATATATTTT. It is translated as CAWGGDRINTIYF.

J is TRBJ2-7 and V is TRBV5-1; tentative D call: TRBD1 (5 bases). The CDR3 sequence is 15 residues long. Germline CDR1 and CDR2: SGHRS and YFSETQ. Trimming removed 4 bases at V and 1 base at J, with 15 bases between. CDR3 amino acids: CASSNPGHPSYEQYF. The CDR3 DNA follows: TGCGCCAGCAGCAACCCCGGACATCCTTCCTACGAGCAGTACTTC.

This clone was seen more than once but under ten times. The V and J genes are TRBV29-1 and TRBJ2-4; D is undetermined. V was pared by 1 base and J by 1 base, with 2 bases between. The germline gives CDR1 SQVTM, CDR2 ANQGSEA. This CDR3 contains 12 residues. The CDR3: CSVEGAKNIQYF. The DNA of the CDR3 is TGCAGCGTTGAAGGGGCCAAAAACATTCAGTACTTC.